One sample yielded the 29 T cell receptor beta chains listed below, sequenced in a study of blood T cell repertoires in COVID-19. Profiled with immunoSEQ multiplex PCR; TCRdb holds only in-frame clones, not every one. The repertoire holds about 210,000 clones, with 75% to 90% as singletons. Sample: peripheral blood. The receptor source for this set is a man in his forties with acute or convalescent COVID-19.

Comment on this clone: An end of the junction differs from the germline gene, which may be a read error. The chain recombines TRBV20-1 with TRBJ2-7, with 9 bases aligning to TRBD1. CDR1 is DFQATT and CDR2 is SNEGSKA in the germline V gene (reference sequence). The CDR3 is 15 residues long. For the CDR3, the DNA is TGCAGTGCTAGTTCCCGGGACAGGGTATCTAAGATCGAGAACTTC. Translation: CSASSRDRVSKIENF.

J is TRBJ2-3 and V is TRBV7-6, with TRBD2 identical over 7 bases. V trimming: 0 bases; J trimming: 0 bases; junction bases outside the gene matches: 3. The CDR3 is 16 residues long. CDR1 and CDR2 (germline): SGHVS, FNYEAQ. CDR3 residues: CASSLASGASTDTQYF. As DNA, the CDR3 is TGTGCCAGCAGCTTAGCCAGCGGGGCGAGCACAGATACGCAGTATTTT.

This clone was observed a single time. The chain has TRBV4-3 and TRBJ2-7; 7 bases fit TRBD1. The CDR3 runs to 14 residues. Germline V CDR1 and CDR2: LGHNA, YSLEER. V dropped 5 bases and J dropped 6; count of bases not matched to a gene: 10. CDR3 DNA: TGCGCCAGCAGCAAAAGGGGGCTCCGCGGCGAGCAGTACTTC. Translating gives CASSKRGLRGEQYF.

V and J are TRBV2 and TRBJ1-5, with a possible D match to TRBD1 (5 bases). The CDR3 runs 15 residues. Per the germline V gene, CDR1 is SNHLY and CDR2 is FYNNEI. The V end was cut by 5 bases, the J end by 1 base, with 12 bases between. The chain's CDR3 is CASSTVGVSNQPQHF. For the CDR3, the DNA is TGTGCCAGCAGTACGGTAGGGGTAAGCAATCAGCCCCAGCATTTT.

The V gene is TRBV6-2 or TRBV6-3, the J gene TRBJ2-2; 8 positions agree with TRBD2. The germline gives CDR1 MNHEY, CDR2 SVGEGT. The V gene end was trimmed by 5 bases and the J gene end by 4 bases; junction bases not matched to a gene: 9. The length of the CDR3 is 16 residues. The DNA for the CDR3 is TGTGCCAGCAGTGACCGGGAGGGCCGAGGCACCGGGGAGCTGTTTTTT. It encodes CASSDREGRGTGELFF.

J is TRBJ2-3 and V is TRBV24-1; 7 bases fit TRBD2. V was pared by 6 bases and J by 6 bases, with 29 bases of the junction left unmatched. Germline V gene sequence: CDR1 KGHDR, CDR2 SFDVKD. CDR3 length equals 21 residues. For the CDR3, the DNA is TGTGCCACCAGTCTAGCGGATCACAGATACGCAGTATTCCCCGTCGACGATACGCAGTATTTT. It translates to CATSLADHRYAVFPVDDTQYF.

V is TRBV7-2 and J is TRBJ1-1, with D perhaps TRBD1 (5 bases). V gave up 5 bases and J gave up 2 bases, with 18 bases separating them. The CDR3 covers 16 residues. Germline lookup yields CDR1 SGHTA and CDR2 FQGNSA. This CDR3 reads CASSTSSGPLNTEAFF. CDR3 nucleotides: TGTGCCAGCAGCACCAGCTCAGGGCCTCTTAACACTGAAGCTTTCTTT.

The chain has TRBV7-9 and TRBJ2-7; TRBD1 matches at 8 bases. Germline V gene lookup returns CDR1 SEHNR and CDR2 FQNEAQ (reference sequence). CDR3 length equals 15 residues. V dropped 5 bases and J dropped 6; count of bases not matched to a gene: 12. In nucleotides, the CDR3 is TGTGCCAGCAGCACAATCTTCGGACAGGGTTTCGAGCAGTACTTC. Protein: CASSTIFGQGFEQYF.

The gene calls are TRBV5-1 and TRBJ2-7; possible D gene TRBD1, 6 bases. CDR3 length equals 12 residues. The V gene's germline CDR1 is SGHRS and CDR2 YFSETQ. With 2 bases removed from V and 6 bases from J, the gap between germline ends came to 9 bases. The CDR3 spells CASSLRGTEQYF. For the CDR3, the DNA is TGCGCCAGCAGCTTAAGGGGGACCGAGCAGTACTTC.

The CDR3 DNA reads as TGCGCCAGCAGCCAAGTGGTCCTAGCAGCCTACGAGCAGTACTTC. Its protein is CASSQVVLAAYEQYF. This chain connects TRBV4-1 to TRBJ2-7, with D possibly being TRBD2 (5 bases). Trimming took off 1 base at V and 2 bases at J, with 12 bases between the two ends. CDR1 and CDR2 from the germline V gene are MGHRA and YSYEKL. The CDR3 has 15 amino acids.

The chain couples TRBV19 to TRBJ2-1, with 11 bases identical to TRBD2. V was pared by 4 bases and J by 7 bases, with 3 bases of the junction left unmatched. CDR3 length: 14 amino acids. Germline V lookup: CDR1 LNHDA, CDR2 SQIVND (reference sequence). The CDR3 is CASSTSGGNNEQFF. As DNA, the CDR3 is TGTGCCAGTAGTACTAGCGGGGGGAATAATGAGCAGTTCTTC. Together with reference TRBV19 and TRBJ2-1, the CDR3 gives the full variable domain: DGGITQSPKYLFRKEGQNVTLSCEQNLNHDAMYWYRQDPGQGLRLIYYSQIVNDFQKGDIAEGYSVSREKKESFPLTVTSAQKNPTAFYLCASSTSGGNNEQFFGPGTRLTVL.

This rearrangement joins TRBV6-5 to TRBJ2-7; a weak D match, TRBD2 (5 bases). Deletions cut 0 bases from V and 0 bases from J, with 12 bases between. CDR1 is MNHEY, CDR2 SVGAGI, per germline. The length of the CDR3 is 16 residues. In DNA form, the CDR3 reads TGTGCCAGCAGTTACTCAGGCGGGTTCAGCTCCTACGAGCAGTACTTC. Translated, it gives CASSYSGGFSSYEQYF.

This chain uses TRBV11-2 with TRBJ1-2, with TRBD1 matching 7 bases. Germline CDR1 reads SGHAT; CDR2 reads FQNNGV. The CDR3 length is 15 residues. J was trimmed by 4 bases and V by 4 bases; bases with no gene match: 9. The CDR3 coding sequence is TGTGCCAGCAGCTCCCCGACCTCAGGGGGCTATGGCTACACCTTC. Translation: CASSSPTSGGYGYTF.

This chain uses TRBV27 with TRBJ2-1; 11 nucleotides match TRBD1. Germline loops: CDR1 MNHEY, CDR2 SMNVEV (reference sequence). This CDR3 is 14 amino acids long. Trimming took 3 bases from V and 6 from J; bases not matched to a gene: 1. DNA for the CDR3: TGTGCCAGCAGTTTGGGGACAGGGGGCAATGAGCAGTTCTTC. The encoded protein is CASSLGTGGNEQFF.

This rearrangement joins TRBV11-1 to TRBJ2-1; TRBD2 matches 7 bases. The ends lost 1 base at V and 2 bases at J; junction bases unmatched: 2. CDR1 SGHAT and CDR2 FQDESV come from the germline V gene (reference sequence). CDR3 length: 15 residues. Here the CDR3 DNA reads TGTGCCAGCAGCTTAGGGGCGGGAGCCTACAATGAGCAGTTCTTC. The encoded protein is CASSLGAGAYNEQFF.

This clone was seen a few times. The chain joins TRBV5-4 to TRBJ2-3; TRBD2 agrees at 12 bases. CDR3 length equals 15 residues. With V trimmed by 5 bases and J by 5 bases, 6 bases remained unmatched. Germline V gene data show CDR1 as SGHNT and CDR2 as YYREEE (reference sequence). CDR3 sequence reads: CASRQLAGGQDTQYF. The DNA of the CDR3 is TGTGCCAGCAGGCAGCTAGCGGGGGGGCAAGATACGCAGTATTTT.

V usage is TRBV9 and J usage is TRBJ2-1; a possible D gene is TRBD2 (5 bases). Trimming cost V 0 bases and J 7 bases, with 8 bases left between them. The CDR3 totals 13 residues. Germline CDR1 and CDR2: SGDLS and YYNGEE. CDR3 residues: CASSVATGNEQFF. DNA of the CDR3: TGTGCCAGCAGCGTAGCTACGGGGAATGAGCAGTTCTTC.

The CDR3 coding sequence is TGTGCCAGCAGTCCCGGACAGGGGTCCCATCTCAGCTCCTACGAGCAGTACTTC. It specifies CASSPGQGSHLSSYEQYF. V gene TRBV6-6 combines with J gene TRBJ2-7; TRBD1 matches 9 bases. Germline loops: CDR1 MNHNY, CDR2 SVGAGI (reference sequence). CDR3 length: 18 residues. V gave up 5 bases and J gave up 0 bases; unmatched junction bases: 14.

J is TRBJ1-2 and V is TRBV6-5; D is perhaps TRBD1 (6 bases). Germline assignment: CDR1 MNHEY and CDR2 SVGAGI. CDR3 length equals 13 residues. The ends were cut back, 3 bases at V and 4 bases at J, with 9 bases in the middle. The DNA for the CDR3 is TGTGCCAGCAGTTATCAGGGGATCTATGGCTACACCTTC. As protein: CASSYQGIYGYTF.

In the case of this clone: The sample contains more than one DNA sequence encoding this CDR3. The chain uses TRBV27 and TRBJ1-1; TRBD1 aligns across 7 bases. Germline loops: CDR1 MNHEY, CDR2 SMNVEV (reference sequence). Losses at the gene ends were 3 bases for V and 3 bases for J; bases not matched to a gene: 1. CDR3 length: 13 amino acids. The CDR3 coding sequence is TGTGCCAGCAGTTTTACAGGGGACACTGAAGCTTTCTTT. Residues: CASSFTGDTEAFF.

The CDR3 loop is CASSPQVSYEQYF. The DNA of the CDR3 is TGCGCCAGCAGCCCACAGGTCTCCTACGAGCAGTACTTC. This chain joins TRBV5-1 and TRBJ2-7, with D perhaps TRBD1 (5 bases). The CDR3 consists of 13 residues. Between the trimmed V and J ends, which lost 4 bases and 0 bases, there was a span of 8 bases. Germline lookup yields CDR1 SGHRS and CDR2 YFSETQ.

This CDR3 reads CASSKGDSGNTIYF. The CDR3 coding sequence is TGTGCCAGCAGCAAGGGGGACTCTGGAAACACCATATATTTT. The V call is TRBV7-8, the J call TRBJ1-3, with D possibly matching TRBD1 (6 bases). V lost 5 bases, J lost 0 bases, and 8 bases lay in between. Germline CDR1 reads SGHVS; CDR2 reads FQNEAQ. The CDR3 is 14 amino acids.

The chain couples TRBV12-3 or TRBV12-4 to TRBJ2-5; no firm D call. Trimming pared 2 bases from V and 5 bases from J, leaving 6 bases between. The CDR3 sequence is 12 residues long. For the CDR3, the DNA is TGTGCCAGCAGTTTAATTCGGGAGACCCAGTACTTC. Translation gives CASSLIRETQYF.

CDR3 in amino acids: CASSEALWSGELFF. The CDR3 DNA reads TGTGCCAGCAGTGAAGCACTGTGGTCCGGGGAGCTGTTTTTT. The rearrangement joins TRBV2 to TRBJ2-2; D call uncertain. V was cut by 0 bases and J by 6 bases, with 8 bases left in between. CDR3 size: 14 residues. Germline lookup yields CDR1 SNHLY and CDR2 FYNNEI.

V gene TRBV28 combines with J gene TRBJ2-2, with TRBD2 identical over 11 bases. Germline-derived CDR1 and CDR2 are MDHEN and SYDVKM. Unmatched junction bases numbered 9, after V lost 2 bases and J lost 7 bases. The CDR3 is made up of 17 amino acids. The CDR3 protein is CASSLVLAGVWGGELFF. In DNA, the CDR3 is TGTGCCAGCAGTTTAGTACTAGCGGGAGTTTGGGGCGGGGAGCTGTTTTTT.

This sequence joins TRBV5-1 and TRBJ2-1; 8 bases are a match to TRBD2. J was trimmed by 7 bases and V by 6 bases; bases with no gene match: 9. The germline CDR1 and CDR2 sequences are SGHRS and YFSETQ. The CDR3 is 14 residues long. Here the CDR3 DNA reads TGCGCCAGCATACGGGGGGGCAATTCGAATGAGCAGTTCTTC. As protein: CASIRGGNSNEQFF.

The chain joins TRBV4-2 to TRBJ2-1, with no clear D. The CDR3 is 15 amino acids. CDR1 and CDR2 (germline): LGHNA, YNFKEQ. Trimming stripped 11 bases from V and 2 bases from J, with 19 bases between. The CDR3 nucleotides read TGTGCCCTCTCAAGATCGACGCGGACCTACAATGAGCAGTTCTTC. It codes for CALSRSTRTYNEQFF.

In its sample, this clone was seen once. The CDR3 loop reads CASAPFGEGTQYF. CDR3 nucleotide sequence: TGTGCCAGTGCGCCTTTTGGGGAGGGAACCCAGTACTTC. The rearrangement links TRBV19 to TRBJ2-5, with 7 bases lining up with TRBD2. V lost 8 bases and J lost 8; bases outside the gene matches: 11. Germline CDR1 and CDR2: LNHDA and SQIVND (reference sequence). CDR3 length: 13 amino acids.

The chain joins TRBV29-1 to TRBJ2-3; D gene unclear. Germline lookup yields CDR1 SQVTM and CDR2 ANQGSEA. The CDR3 has 12 residues. Trimming took off 3 bases at V and 0 bases at J, with 4 bases between the two ends. CDR3 sequence reads: CSVEYSTDTQYF. The CDR3 region has the DNA TGCAGCGTTGAGTATAGCACAGATACGCAGTATTTT.